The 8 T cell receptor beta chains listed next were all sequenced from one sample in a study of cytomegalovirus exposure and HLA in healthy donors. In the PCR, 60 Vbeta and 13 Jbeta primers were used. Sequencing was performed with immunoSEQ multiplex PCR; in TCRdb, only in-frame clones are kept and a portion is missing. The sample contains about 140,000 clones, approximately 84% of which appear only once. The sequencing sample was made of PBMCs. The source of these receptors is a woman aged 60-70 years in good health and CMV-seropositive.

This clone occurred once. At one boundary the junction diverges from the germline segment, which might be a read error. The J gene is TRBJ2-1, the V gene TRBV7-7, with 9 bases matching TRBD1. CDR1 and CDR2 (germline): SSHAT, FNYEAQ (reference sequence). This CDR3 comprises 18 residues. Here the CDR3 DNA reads TGTGCTAGCAGCTTAAGGCCACAGGGGGCTGGAGAGGACAATGAGCAGTTCTTC. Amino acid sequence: CASSLRPQGAGEDNEQFF.

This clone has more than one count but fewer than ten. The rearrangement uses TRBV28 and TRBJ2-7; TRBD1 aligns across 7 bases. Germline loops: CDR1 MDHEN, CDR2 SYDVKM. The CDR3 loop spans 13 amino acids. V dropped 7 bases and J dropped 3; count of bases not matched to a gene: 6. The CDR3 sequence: CASNPGQSYEQYF. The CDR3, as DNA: TGTGCCAGCAACCCGGGACAGAGCTACGAGCAGTACTTC.

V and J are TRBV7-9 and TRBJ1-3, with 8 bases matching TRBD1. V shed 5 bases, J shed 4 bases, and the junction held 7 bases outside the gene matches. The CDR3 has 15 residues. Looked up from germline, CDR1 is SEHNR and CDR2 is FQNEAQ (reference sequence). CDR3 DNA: TGTGCCAGCAGCCTCGCCGGGACAGGAGGAAACACCATATATTTT. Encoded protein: CASSLAGTGGNTIYF. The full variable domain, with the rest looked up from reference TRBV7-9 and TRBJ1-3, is DTGVSQNPRHKITKRGQNVTFRCDPISEHNRLYWYRQTLGQGPEFLTYFQNEAQLEKSRLLSDRFSAERPKGSFSTLEIQRTEQGDSAMYLCASSLAGTGGNTIYFGEGSWLTVV.

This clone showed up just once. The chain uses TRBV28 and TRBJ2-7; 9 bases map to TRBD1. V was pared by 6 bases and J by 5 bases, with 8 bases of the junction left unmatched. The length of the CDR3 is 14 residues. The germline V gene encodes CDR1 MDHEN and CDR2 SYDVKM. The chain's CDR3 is CASRPRTGVHEQYF. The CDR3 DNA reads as TGTGCCAGCAGACCAAGGACAGGGGTCCACGAGCAGTACTTC.

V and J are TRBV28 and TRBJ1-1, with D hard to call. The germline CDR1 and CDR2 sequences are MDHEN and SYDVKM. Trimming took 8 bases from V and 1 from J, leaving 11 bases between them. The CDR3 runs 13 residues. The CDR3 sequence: CASLTAGNTEAFF. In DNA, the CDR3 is TGTGCCAGCCTCACGGCAGGGAACACTGAAGCTTTCTTT.

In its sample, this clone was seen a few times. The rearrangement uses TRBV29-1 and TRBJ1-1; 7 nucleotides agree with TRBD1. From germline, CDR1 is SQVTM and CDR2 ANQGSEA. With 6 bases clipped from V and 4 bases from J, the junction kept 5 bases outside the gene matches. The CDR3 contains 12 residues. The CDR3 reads CSVRGTATEAFF. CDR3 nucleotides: TGCAGCGTAAGAGGGACAGCCACTGAAGCTTTCTTT.

For the CDR3, the DNA is TGTGCCTGGAGTGGGGCGGGGAGGTACGAGCAGTACTTC. Amino acids: CAWSGAGRYEQYF. The chain couples TRBV30 to TRBJ2-7; tentative D call: TRBD2 (6 bases). This CDR3 comprises 13 residues. The ends were cut back, 1 base at V and 4 bases at J, with 11 bases in the middle. The V gene's germline CDR1 is GTSNPN and CDR2 SVGIG (reference sequence).

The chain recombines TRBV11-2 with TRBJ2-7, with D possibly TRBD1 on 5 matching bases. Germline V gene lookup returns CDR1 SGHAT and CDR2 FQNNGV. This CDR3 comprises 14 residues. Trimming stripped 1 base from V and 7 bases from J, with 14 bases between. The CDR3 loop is CASSLAGSLGEQYF. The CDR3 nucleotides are TGTGCCAGCAGCTTAGCAGGGTCCCTGGGGGAGCAGTACTTC.